Detailed here is one T cell receptor beta chain. Distinct nucleotide sequences in the sample also encode this CDR3. The sample is drawn from a study of shared clonotypes between healthy human individuals. The assay was immunoSEQ multiplex PCR, and TCRdb's table has in-frame clones only and misses some. The table includes a few million clones, around 95% detected once. CDR3 length: 13 amino acids. V was pared by 6 bases and J by 3 bases, with 3 bases of the junction left unmatched. Germline CDR1 reads WNHNN; CDR2 reads SYGVQD (reference sequence). This clonotype originated in a man in his late teens or twenties in good health. The chain combines TRBV10-1 with TRBJ2-7, with 9 bases matching TRBD1. Sequencing input: naive CD4+ T cells sorted from blood. Subset of the sample: CD45RA+ positively selected. For the CDR3, the DNA is TGCGCCAGCAGCGCGGGACAGGGCTACGAGCAGTACTTC. Translating gives CASSAGQGYEQYF.